Listed below are T cell receptor beta chains from one sample, sequenced in a study of blood T cell repertoires in COVID-19. Profiling relied on immunoSEQ multiplex PCR, and the TCRdb table lists in-frame clones only, not all of them. The profile covers about 250,000 clones, with around nine tenths appearing a single time and under 2% taken by the ten largest. Sequenced input: peripheral blood. All receptors come from a woman aged 55-70 years who had recovered from COVID-19. CDR3s include the opening cysteine and the closing phenylalanine or tryptophan. The D gene is left open where the match is weak. Where a row states a size, it is once, few, many or the class of an expanded clone; other rows omit it.

clone size	V gene	J gene	D gene	CDR3 DNA	CDR3 protein
.	TRBV6-1	TRBJ1-2	.	TGTGCCAGCAGTGAAGATGGAGGGGAAGTGTATGGCTACACCTTC	CASSEDGGEVYGYTF
.	TRBV7-8	TRBJ1-2	.	TGTGCCAGCAGCCCCGCCGCCGGCGGGTACACCTTC	CASSPAAGGYTF
.	TRBV18	TRBJ1-6	.	TGTGCCAGCTCACCACCGGGAGGGGCTAATAATTCACCCCTCCACTTT	CASSPPGGANNSPLHF
.	TRBV19	TRBJ1-5	TRBD1	TGTGCCAGTACCCCTACAGGGGGCGGGCAGCCCCAGCATTTT	CASTPTGGGQPQHF
.	TRBV4-2	TRBJ2-7	TRBD1	TGTGCCAGCAGCCAAGATCTCCCGGACAGGGGCGGCGAGCAGTACTTC	CASSQDLPDRGGEQYF
.	TRBV5-1	TRBJ1-2	TRBD1	TGCGCCACAACCAGCGGGACAGGGGGTTTCAACTATGGCTACACCTTC	CATTSGTGGFNYGYTF
.	TRBV28	TRBJ2-5	.	TGTGCCAGCAGTAGGGGGGAGACCCAGTACTTC	CASSRGETQYF
once	TRBV4-3	TRBJ1-2	.	TGCGCCAGCAGCCAAGGGGCAGGGAATCTTAACTATGGCTACACCTTC	CASSQGAGNLNYGYTF
once	TRBV6-5	TRBJ1-4	.	TGTGCCAGCAGTTACTCGGGGCAGGTTAATGAAAAACTGTTTTTT	CASSYSGQVNEKLFF
.	TRBV6-5	TRBJ1-4	.	TGTGCCAGTGGGCTTAATGAAAAACTGTTTTTT	CASGLNEKLFF
.	TRBV6-5	TRBJ1-1	.	TGTGCCAGCAGAGGGGGTCCTGGGGTACGAGCTGAAGCTTTCTTT	CASRGGPGVRAEAFF
.	TRBV3-1/TRBV3-2	TRBJ2-7	TRBD1	TGTGCCAGCAGCCAAGGTGGGACAGGGAGCTACGAGCAGTACTTC	CASSQGGTGSYEQYF
.	TRBV4-1	TRBJ1-2	.	TGCGCCAGCAGCCAATTGTCGAACTATGGCTACACCTTC	CASSQLSNYGYTF
once	TRBV14	TRBJ1-6	TRBD1	TGTGCCAGCAGCCTGAACCCAGGGGGCAATTCACCCCTCCACTTT	CASSLNPGGNSPLHF
.	TRBV5-8	TRBJ2-7	.	TGTGCCAGCAGCCAGGACAGAATCTACGAGCAGTACTTC	CASSQDRIYEQYF